A selection of T cell receptor beta chains follows, all from one sample in a study of shared clonotypes between healthy human individuals. Repertoires were generated with immunoSEQ multiplex PCR, while TCRdb's copy carries only in-frame clones and drops some. Among 2.5 million or so clones listed, around 94% were seen once. The specimen was naive CD4+ T cells sorted from blood. The receptors stem from a man in his late teens or twenties in good health. Both conserved end residues are part of each CDR3. D genes are given only for firm matches. A row's size may be missing; if present it is once, few, many or a size class.

length: 14; V: TRBV28; D: TRBD1; size: -; J: TRBJ2-7; DNA: TGTGCCAGCAGTTTCTCAGGGGGTCTGGGGGAGCAGTACTTC; CDR3: CASSFSGGLGEQYF
length: 14; V: TRBV6-5; D: -; size: -; J: TRBJ2-1; DNA: TGTGCCAGCAGTTACTCTAGACTCAACAATGAGCAGTTCTTC; CDR3: CASSYSRLNNEQFF
length: 14; V: TRBV6-5; D: -; size: -; J: TRBJ2-7; DNA: TGTGCCAGCAGTCCGCGGGGGCCAACCTCCGAGCAGTACTTC; CDR3: CASSPRGPTSEQYF
length: 15; V: TRBV14; D: TRBD1; size: -; J: TRBJ1-6; DNA: TGTGCCAGCAGCCAAGCGACAGGGTGGAATTCACCCCTCCACTTT; CDR3: CASSQATGWNSPLHF
length: 12; V: TRBV29-1; D: -; size: -; J: TRBJ1-2; DNA: TGCAGCGTCTGGGCAGGGGACTATGGCTACACCTTC; CDR3: CSVWAGDYGYTF
length: 14; V: TRBV9; D: TRBD1; size: -; J: TRBJ2-7; DNA: TGTGCCAGCAGCACCGGGACAGCCTCCTACGAGCAGTACTTC; CDR3: CASSTGTASYEQYF
length: 16; V: TRBV30; D: -; size: -; J: TRBJ2-2; DNA: TGTGCCTGGAGTCACCCGGGGTCCTTCGGGACCGGGGAGCTGTTTTTT; CDR3: CAWSHPGSFGTGELFF
length: 13; V: TRBV6-5; D: -; size: -; J: TRBJ2-7; DNA: TGTGCCAGCAGTTACTGGGGGAGCTACGAGCAGTACTTC; CDR3: CASSYWGSYEQYF
length: 17; V: TRBV29-1; D: TRBD1; size: -; J: TRBJ1-1; DNA: TGCAGCGTTGACCCCTTGACAGGGACTGTTGGGATCACTGAAGCTTTCTTT; CDR3: CSVDPLTGTVGITEAFF
length: 14; V: TRBV27; D: -; size: -; J: TRBJ1-1; DNA: TGTGCCAGCAGTAAAGCGGGGACGAACACTGAAGCTTTCTTT; CDR3: CASSKAGTNTEAFF
length: 14; V: TRBV12-5; D: -; size: -; J: TRBJ1-5; DNA: TGTGCTAGTGGCACCGGGGGGCTGGATCAGCCCCAGCATTTT; CDR3: CASGTGGLDQPQHF
length: 13; V: TRBV6-1; D: -; size: -; J: TRBJ2-2; DNA: TGTGCCAGCAGAGGAGAGGGGGCCGGGGAGCTGTTTTTT; CDR3: CASRGEGAGELFF
length: 16; V: TRBV5-4; D: -; size: -; J: TRBJ1-2; DNA: TGTGCCAGCAGCTTGATTCTGCCAACAGGCTACCATGGCTACACCTTC; CDR3: CASSLILPTGYHGYTF
length: 15; V: TRBV5-5; D: TRBD2; size: -; J: TRBJ2-7; DNA: TGTGCCAGCAGCTTTAGCGGGGGGCTGTACTACGAGCAGTACTTC; CDR3: CASSFSGGLYYEQYF
length: 12; V: TRBV5-5; D: -; size: -; J: TRBJ2-7; DNA: TGTGCCAGCAGCTTCTTTGTTGCCGAGCAGTACTTC; CDR3: CASSFFVAEQYF
length: 12; V: TRBV11-2; D: -; size: -; J: TRBJ2-5; DNA: TGTGCCAGCAGCCACCAGGGTGAGACCCAGTACTTC; CDR3: CASSHQGETQYF
length: 14; V: TRBV18; D: TRBD2; size: -; J: TRBJ2-7; DNA: TGTGCCAGCTCACCACCTAGCGGGAGTTTATGGCAGTACTTC; CDR3: CASSPPSGSLWQYF
length: 15; V: TRBV5-6; D: -; size: -; J: TRBJ1-1; DNA: TGTGCCAGCAGCTTGGCGGGGGGTAAAAACACTGAAGCTTTCTTT; CDR3: CASSLAGGKNTEAFF
length: 18; V: TRBV4-2; D: -; size: -; J: TRBJ2-3; DNA: TGTGCCAGCAGCCAAGAGGTTGCCAGTGCTTCGGGCACAGATACGCAGTATTTT; CDR3: CASSQEVASASGTDTQYF
length: 13; V: TRBV7-3; D: -; size: -; J: TRBJ2-1; DNA: TGTGCCAGCAGCTTAACCATAGAGAATGAGCAGTTCTTC; CDR3: CASSLTIENEQFF
length: 13; V: TRBV30; D: -; size: -; J: TRBJ1-2; DNA: TGTGCCTGGAGTGTACGGGTGGGCTATGGCTACACCTTC; CDR3: CAWSVRVGYGYTF
length: 13; V: TRBV19; D: -; size: -; J: TRBJ2-2; DNA: TGTGCCAGTAGTATGGTGAACACCGGGGAGCTGTTTTTT; CDR3: CASSMVNTGELFF
length: 17; V: TRBV19; D: -; size: -; J: TRBJ1-1; DNA: TGTGCCAGTAGTCTCAGACGGGACGTAGCCGTGGGCACTGAAGCTTTCTTT; CDR3: CASSLRRDVAVGTEAFF
length: 15; V: TRBV6-5; D: -; size: -; J: TRBJ1-6; DNA: TGTGCCAGCAGAGACGACGGACTACTCAATTCACCCCTCCACTTT; CDR3: CASRDDGLLNSPLHF
length: 15; V: TRBV5-4; D: TRBD1; size: -; J: TRBJ2-5; DNA: TGTGCCAGCAGCTCAAACAGGGGTAGTCAAGAGACCCAGTACTTC; CDR3: CASSSNRGSQETQYF
length: 14; V: TRBV9; D: TRBD1; size: once; J: TRBJ2-7; DNA: TGTGCCAGCAACCCCTCGGGACAGTTCTACGAGCAGTACTTC; CDR3: CASNPSGQFYEQYF
length: 12; V: TRBV10-3; D: -; size: -; J: TRBJ1-2; DNA: TGTGCCATCAGTGAGGGGCCGGATGGCTACACCTTC; CDR3: CAISEGPDGYTF
length: 15; V: TRBV10-3; D: TRBD1; size: once; J: TRBJ1-3; DNA: TGTGCCATCAGTGAGTCAGGGGGCGCCTTCGGCACCATATATTTT; CDR3: CAISESGGAFGTIYF
length: 20; V: TRBV4-1; D: -; size: -; J: TRBJ2-4; DNA: TGCGCCAGCAGCCAAGCGACTCGTCAAGGAGGGGGGGTTTGGGAAAACATTCAGTACTTC; CDR3: CASSQATRQGGGVWENIQYF
length: 15; V: TRBV29-1; D: TRBD1; size: -; J: TRBJ2-1; DNA: TGCAGCGTTGAGACGGGACAGGAAAAATACAATGAGCAGTTCTTC; CDR3: CSVETGQEKYNEQFF
length: 13; V: TRBV18; D: -; size: once; J: TRBJ1-5; DNA: TGTGCCAGCTCAGCGGCATGGAATCAGCCCCAGCATTTT; CDR3: CASSAAWNQPQHF
length: 16; V: TRBV4-3; D: TRBD1; size: once; J: TRBJ2-5; DNA: TGCGCCAGCAGCCAAGTCGGGACAGGCATTCGAGAGACCCAGTACTTC; CDR3: CASSQVGTGIRETQYF
length: 16; V: TRBV6-6; D: TRBD1; size: once; J: TRBJ2-3; DNA: TGTGCCAGCAGTACCGGGACAGGGTACAGCACAGATACGCAGTATTTT; CDR3: CASSTGTGYSTDTQYF
length: 14; V: TRBV10-3; D: -; size: -; J: TRBJ2-5; DNA: TGTGCCATCAGTGAGTCGTTAATCTCAGAGACCCAGTACTTC; CDR3: CAISESLISETQYF
length: 16; V: TRBV7-9; D: -; size: -; J: TRBJ1-2; DNA: TGTGCCAGCAGCTTACCAGACAGGACGGCGGGGTATGGCTACACCTTC; CDR3: CASSLPDRTAGYGYTF
length: 13; V: TRBV27; D: -; size: -; J: TRBJ1-1; DNA: TGTGCCAGCAGTTATGTGAGGGGTTTGGAAGCTTTCTTT; CDR3: CASSYVRGLEAFF
length: 17; V: TRBV4-1; D: TRBD2; size: -; J: TRBJ2-1; DNA: TGCGCCAGCAGCCAAGTTAGCGGGGGTAGCTCCTACAATGAGCAGTTCTTC; CDR3: CASSQVSGGSSYNEQFF
length: 13; V: TRBV6-5; D: TRBD1; size: -; J: TRBJ1-2; DNA: TGTGCCAGCAGTACCCCGGGACAGGGGTCACGCACCTTC; CDR3: CASSTPGQGSRTF
length: 14; V: TRBV5-1; D: -; size: -; J: TRBJ2-2; DNA: TGCGCCAGCACCGGACATCTCAACACCGGGGAGCTGTTTTTT; CDR3: CASTGHLNTGELFF
length: 11; V: TRBV20-1; D: -; size: -; J: TRBJ2-4; DNA: TGCAGTGCTAGTCCATTGGCCTTCAAGTACTTC; CDR3: CSASPLAFKYF
length: 17; V: TRBV5-4; D: TRBD2; size: -; J: TRBJ2-3; DNA: TGTGCCAGCAGCACCTCTGCCTTTAGCGGGAGCACAGATACGCAGTATTTT; CDR3: CASSTSAFSGSTDTQYF
length: 15; V: TRBV5-4; D: -; size: -; J: TRBJ2-2; DNA: TGTGCCAGCAGCCAGAACAGGTGGAACACCGGGGAGCTGTTTTTT; CDR3: CASSQNRWNTGELFF
length: 16; V: TRBV7-3; D: -; size: -; J: TRBJ2-1; DNA: TGTGCCAGCAGCTTAAGGCCCCGAGCTGTCATGGGTGAGCAGTTCTTC; CDR3: CASSLRPRAVMGEQFF